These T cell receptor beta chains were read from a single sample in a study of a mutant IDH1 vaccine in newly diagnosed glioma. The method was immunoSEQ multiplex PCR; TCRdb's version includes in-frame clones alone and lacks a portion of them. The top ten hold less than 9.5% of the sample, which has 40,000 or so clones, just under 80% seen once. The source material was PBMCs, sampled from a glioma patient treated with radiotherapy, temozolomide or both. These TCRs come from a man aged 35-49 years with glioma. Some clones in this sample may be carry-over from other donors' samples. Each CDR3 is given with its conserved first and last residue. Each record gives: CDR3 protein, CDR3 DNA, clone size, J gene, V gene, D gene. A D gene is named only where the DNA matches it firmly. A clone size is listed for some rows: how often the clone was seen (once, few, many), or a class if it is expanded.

CAWTPGKTRGNSPLHF | TGTGCCTGGACCCCTGGGAAAACCAGAGGTAATTCACCCCTCCACTTT | - | TRBJ1-6 | TRBV30 | -
CASSQEAYEQYF | TGCGCCAGCAGCCAAGAGGCCTACGAGCAGTACTTC | - | TRBJ2-7 | TRBV4-1 | -
CASSLGASGGAETQYF | TGCGCCAGCAGCTTGGGGGCTAGCGGGGGGGCCGAGACCCAGTACTTC | few | TRBJ2-5 | TRBV5-1 | TRBD2
CASSVALGVERAFF | TGTGCCAGCAGCGTAGCCCTGGGGGTGGAACGAGCTTTCTTT | once | TRBJ1-1 | TRBV9 | -
CASSLEDSSREQYF | TGCGCCAGCAGCTTGGAGGATAGCAGTCGGGAGCAGTACTTC | - | TRBJ2-7 | TRBV5-1 | -
CASSLTLLDADTQYF | TGCGCCAGCAGCTTGACACTCCTGGATGCAGATACGCAGTATTTT | once | TRBJ2-3 | TRBV5-1 | -
CASSTLGGSNTEAFF | TGCGCCAGCAGCACATTAGGGGGGAGTAACACTGAAGCTTTCTTT | - | TRBJ1-1 | TRBV5-1 | -
CASSFLSDRGQRDYGYTF | TGTGCCAGCAGCTTCCTAAGCGACAGGGGGCAAAGGGACTATGGCTACACCTTC | - | TRBJ1-2 | TRBV13 | TRBD1
CASSLDWGSPLHF | TGTGCCAGCAGCTTAGATTGGGGTTCACCCCTCCACTTT | - | TRBJ1-6 | TRBV7-6 | -
CASMALRGGENGYTF | TGTGCCAGCATGGCCCTCAGAGGGGGCGAGAATGGCTACACCTTC | - | TRBJ1-2 | TRBV2 | TRBD1
CASRYTGAGEQFF | TGTGCCAGCAGGTATACGGGGGCCGGTGAGCAGTTCTTC | - | TRBJ2-1 | TRBV2 | -
CASSIPGTGKAFF | TGTGCCAGTAGTATTCCCGGGACAGGGAAAGCTTTCTTT | - | TRBJ1-1 | TRBV19 | TRBD1
CVTGGYGQPQHF | TGTGTTACAGGGGGGTACGGGCAGCCCCAGCATTTT | - | TRBJ1-5 | TRBV6-5 | TRBD1
CAWSVQEEQYF | TGTGCCTGGAGTGTACAGGAAGAGCAGTACTTC | - | TRBJ2-7 | TRBV30 | -
CASSLYRGLDQPQHF | TGTGCCAGCAGTTTATACAGGGGGCTTGATCAGCCCCAGCATTTT | - | TRBJ1-5 | TRBV27 | TRBD1
CASSPTPGQEDEKLFF | TGTGCCAGCTCACCGACTCCGGGACAGGAGGATGAAAAACTGTTTTTT | - | TRBJ1-4 | TRBV18 | TRBD1
CASSLGRGEKLFF | TGTGCCAGTAGCCTCGGACGGGGCGAAAAACTGTTTTTT | - | TRBJ1-4 | TRBV19 | -
CASSSWTGGMNTEAFF | TGTGCCAGCAGCTCTTGGACGGGAGGCATGAACACTGAAGCTTTCTTT | - | TRBJ1-1 | TRBV11-2 | -